The next 28 T cell receptor beta chains were all read from a single sample in a study of blood T cell repertoires in COVID-19. Repertoires were generated with immunoSEQ multiplex PCR, while TCRdb's copy carries only in-frame clones and drops some. In the table there are 130,000 to 150,000 clones, approximately 80% of which are singletons. Material: peripheral blood. The source of these receptors is an older woman with acute or convalescent COVID-19.

The genes are TRBV18 and TRBJ1-6; the match to TRBD1 covers 7 bases. Trimming removed 6 bases from V and 8 bases from J; junction bases left unmatched: 13. This CDR3 is built from 16 residues. Germline V lookup: CDR1 KGHSH, CDR2 LQKENI. This CDR3 is CASSPIPGGLDSPLHF. CDR3 bases: TGTGCCAGCTCGCCGATCCCAGGGGGGCTGGATTCACCCCTCCACTTT.

The chain is built from TRBV18 and TRBJ2-5, with 9 bases lining up with TRBD2. In germline, CDR1 is KGHSH, CDR2 LQKENI. This CDR3 has 17 amino acids. The trim removed 3 bases at V and 0 bases at J, leaving 8 bases unmatched. In DNA, the CDR3 is TGTGCCAGCTCACCGCTAGGACTAGCGAAGCACCAAGAGACCCAGTACTTC. It specifies CASSPLGLAKHQETQYF.

The chain links TRBV28 to TRBJ2-1, with D perhaps TRBD2 (6 bases). Germline-derived CDR1 and CDR2 are MDHEN and SYDVKM. The V and J ends lost 2 bases and 5 bases respectively, with 16 bases between them. The CDR3 extends over 16 amino acids. The CDR3 spells CASSLLGGVTHNEQFF. DNA for the CDR3: TGTGCCAGCAGTTTACTCGGGGGAGTCACCCACAATGAGCAGTTCTTC.

The chain couples TRBV5-1 to TRBJ1-4; TRBD1 agrees at 7 bases. Germline V gene sequence: CDR1 SGHRS, CDR2 YFSETQ. The CDR3 totals 15 residues. Germline trimming cut 0 bases from V and 4 bases from J; bases unmatched to any gene: 3. The CDR3 region is CASSLGQGFNEKLFF. The DNA for the CDR3 is TGCGCCAGCAGCTTGGGACAGGGTTTTAATGAAAAACTGTTTTTT.

V and J are TRBV5-1 and TRBJ2-3; 8 bases fit TRBD2. The V gene's germline CDR1 is SGHRS and CDR2 YFSETQ. With V trimmed by 7 bases and J by 6 bases, 7 bases remained unmatched. The CDR3 extends over 13 amino acids. The CDR3 DNA reads as TGCGCCAGCCAATTAGCGGGAACGGATACGCAGTATTTT. It encodes CASQLAGTDTQYF.

The chain has TRBV28 and TRBJ1-6; D unclear. Trimming took off 8 bases at V and 10 bases at J, with 24 bases between the two ends. Germline CDR1 and CDR2: MDHEN and SYDVKM. The CDR3 sequence is 16 residues long. The CDR3: CASARVRTGYNSPLHF. CDR3 nucleotides: TGTGCCAGCGCCAGAGTTCGAACGGGATACAACTCACCCCTCCACTTT.

The chain carries TRBV30 and TRBJ1-2, with D possibly TRBD1 on 5 matching bases. This CDR3 spans 13 amino acids. V dropped 8 bases and J dropped 8 bases, with 21 bases sitting between them. The germline V gene encodes CDR1 GTSNPN and CDR2 SVGIG (reference sequence). The CDR3 sequence: CARFRSRQYGYTF. In DNA, the CDR3 is TGTGCCCGCTTTCGTAGTAGACAGTACGGCTACACCTTC.

This clone was seen only a few times. The rearrangement uses TRBV7-9 and TRBJ2-5; 10 nucleotides line up with TRBD2. This CDR3 is built from 16 residues. Germline V gene data show CDR1 as SEHNR and CDR2 as FQNEAQ (reference sequence). The ends lost 5 bases at V and 2 bases at J; junction bases unmatched: 8. In nucleotides, the CDR3 is TGTGCCAGCAGCCGAACTGGACTAGCGGAACAAGAGACCCAGTACTTC. Amino acid sequence: CASSRTGLAEQETQYF. The full variable domain, completed using reference TRBV7-9 and TRBJ2-5, is DTGVSQNPRHKITKRGQNVTFRCDPISEHNRLYWYRQTLGQGPEFLTYFQNEAQLEKSRLLSDRFSAERPKGSFSTLEIQRTEQGDSAMYLCASSRTGLAEQETQYFGPGTRLLVL.

This chain uses TRBV5-1 with TRBJ2-7; 10 bases are a match to TRBD2. The J segment lost 4 bases and the V segment lost 4 bases, leaving 11 bases of the junction unmatched. Germline V gene data show CDR1 as SGHRS and CDR2 as YFSETQ. The CDR3 has 16 residues. The CDR3 here is CASSLLAGVVRYEQYF. DNA of the CDR3: TGCGCCAGCAGCCTCCTAGCGGGAGTAGTAAGGTACGAGCAGTACTTC.

CDR3 residues: CASSSDTIAGGTQETQYF. The CDR3, as DNA: TGTGCCAGCAGTAGTGATACGATAGCGGGAGGTACTCAAGAGACCCAGTACTTC. V is TRBV28 and J is TRBJ2-5; 10 bases line up with TRBD2. With 5 bases clipped from V and 2 bases from J, the junction kept 14 bases outside the gene matches. The CDR3 contains 18 residues. Germline V gene lookup returns CDR1 MDHEN and CDR2 SYDVKM. The variable domain in full, completed from reference TRBV28 and TRBJ2-5, reads DVKVTQSSRYLVKRTGEKVFLECVQDMDHENMFWYRQDPGLGLRLIYFSYDVKMKEKGDIPEGYSVSREKKERFSLILESASTNQTSMYLCASSSDTIAGGTQETQYFGPGTRLLVL.

The V gene is TRBV19, the J gene TRBJ1-1; TRBD1 aligns across 7 bases. CDR3 length: 13 residues. The ends lost 5 bases at V and 7 bases at J; junction bases unmatched: 7. CDR1 is LNHDA, CDR2 SQIVND, per germline (reference sequence). CDR3 DNA sequence: TGTGCCAGTAGTGCCGAACGGACAGGTGAAGCTTTCTTT. Protein product: CASSAERTGEAFF.

This chain joins TRBV28 and TRBJ2-7, with 11 bases identical to TRBD2. Germline assignment: CDR1 MDHEN and CDR2 SYDVKM. The CDR3 is made up of 16 amino acids. V shed 3 bases, J shed 1 base, and the junction held 5 bases outside the gene matches. The CDR3 DNA follows: TGTGCCAGCAGTTTCCCCCGACTAGCGGGATCCTACGAGCAGTACTTC. As protein: CASSFPRLAGSYEQYF. Looking up the rest from reference TRBV28 and TRBJ2-7 gives the full variable domain: DVKVTQSSRYLVKRTGEKVFLECVQDMDHENMFWYRQDPGLGLRLIYFSYDVKMKEKGDIPEGYSVSREKKERFSLILESASTNQTSMYLCASSFPRLAGSYEQYFGPGTRLTVT.

This chain links TRBV27 with TRBJ2-3; TRBD1 matches 7 bases. V lost 2 bases to trimming and J lost 1 base; unmatched junction nucleotides: 0. From germline, CDR1 is MNHEY and CDR2 SMNVEV (reference sequence). This CDR3 is 14 amino acids long. The CDR3 loop reads CASSLGTGTDTQYF. CDR3 coding DNA: TGTGCCAGCAGTTTAGGGACAGGCACAGATACGCAGTATTTT.

The J gene is TRBJ2-4, the V gene TRBV30, with 13 bases matching TRBD2. Per the germline V gene, CDR1 is GTSNPN and CDR2 is SVGIG (reference sequence). V lost 4 bases to trimming and J lost 15 bases; unmatched junction nucleotides: 12. This CDR3 region has 14 residues. CDR3 residues: CAWTVGGLAGLRYF. CDR3 coding DNA: TGTGCCTGGACAGTTGGGGGACTAGCGGGATTGAGGTACTTC.

The V gene is TRBV30, the J gene TRBJ1-6; 7 nucleotides align to TRBD1. V was clipped by 3 bases and J by 7 bases; unmatched bases: 6. The CDR3 contains 14 residues. Germline-derived CDR1 and CDR2 are GTSNPN and SVGIG (reference sequence). The CDR3 is CAWSARRGNSPLHF. Written as DNA, the CDR3 is TGTGCCTGGAGCGCCCGCAGGGGGAATTCACCCCTCCACTTT.

The V and J genes are TRBV2 and TRBJ1-5; D not resolved. This CDR3 spans 12 amino acids. Germline CDR1 reads SNHLY; CDR2 reads FYNNEI. Trimming left V 8 bases short and J 9 bases short, with 14 bases between. This CDR3 is CASGRVGVPQHF. The CDR3 region has the DNA TGTGCCAGCGGAAGGGTGGGAGTGCCCCAGCATTTT.

The rearrangement links TRBV19 to TRBJ2-3; 12 bases are a match to TRBD2. Germline CDR1 and CDR2: LNHDA and SQIVND (reference sequence). The CDR3 covers 13 residues. The ends lost 10 bases at V and 7 bases at J; junction bases unmatched: 6. The CDR3 here is CATKGLAGYTQYF. Here the CDR3 DNA reads TGTGCCACCAAGGGACTAGCGGGCTATACGCAGTATTTT.

This clone was seen a few times. The V call is TRBV18, the J call TRBJ1-6; 7 nucleotides align to TRBD1. Unmatched junction bases numbered 6, after V lost 4 bases and J lost 3 bases. CDR3 length: 16 residues. CDR1 and CDR2 (germline): KGHSH, LQKENI. CDR3 bases: TGTGCCAGCTCACGTTCGGGACAGCTCTATAATTCACCCCTCCACTTT. This translates into CASSRSGQLYNSPLHF. Looking up the rest from reference TRBV18 and TRBJ1-6 gives the full variable domain: NAGVMQNPRHLVRRRGQEARLRCSPMKGHSHVYWYRQLPEEGLKFMVYLQKENIIDESGMPKERFSAEFPKEGPSILRIQQVVRGDSAAYFCASSRSGQLYNSPLHFGNGTRLTVT.

The chain employs TRBV30 and TRBJ2-3; perhaps TRBD2 as D (6 bases). The CDR3 extends over 16 amino acids. CDR1 GTSNPN and CDR2 SVGIG come from the germline V gene (reference sequence). Trimming pared 3 bases from V and 0 bases from J, leaving 16 bases between. DNA for the CDR3: TGTGCCTGGAGCGTAGGGTCGGGGACTAGCACAGATACGCAGTATTTT. It encodes CAWSVGSGTSTDTQYF. The whole variable domain, filled in from reference TRBV30 and TRBJ2-3, reads SQTIHQWPATLVQPVGSPLSLECTVEGTSNPNLYWYRQAAGRGLQLLFYSVGIGQISSEVPQNLSASRPQDRQFILSSKKLLLSDSGFYLCAWSVGSGTSTDTQYFGPGTRLTVL.

This clone came up a few times. The gene calls are TRBV12-3 or TRBV12-4 and TRBJ1-2; possible D gene TRBD1, 5 bases. The CDR3 loop spans 11 amino acids. V lost 7 bases and J 8 bases, leaving 11 bases between the germline ends. CDR3 protein: CASILRGGYTF. The CDR3 DNA is TGTGCCAGCATATTAAGGGGAGGCTACACCTTC.

This clone was detected a few times. The chain couples TRBV10-3 to TRBJ1-1, with D possibly matching TRBD1 (5 bases). V gave up 1 base and J gave up 1 base, with 7 bases separating them. Germline V gives CDR1 ENHRY, CDR2 SYGVKD. The CDR3 totals 14 residues. CDR3 in DNA: TGTGCCATCAGTGAGTGCGACAGGAACACTGAAGCTTTCTTT. Amino acid sequence: CAISECDRNTEAFF.

This clone was recorded a few times. V gene TRBV11-2 combines with J gene TRBJ1-2, with 7 bases lining up with TRBD1. This CDR3 spans 15 amino acids. J was trimmed by 8 bases and V by 4 bases; bases with no gene match: 13. Looked up from germline, CDR1 is SGHAT and CDR2 is FQNNGV. CDR3 DNA sequence: TGTGCCAGCAGCTCGGGACCCCGGGACAGCTGGGGCTACACCTTC. This encodes CASSSGPRDSWGYTF.

This clone has only a few counts. The chain joins TRBV5-6 to TRBJ1-4; 9 bases fit TRBD1. Germline CDR1 is SGHDT and CDR2 is YYEEEE. Unmatched junction bases numbered 5, after V lost 2 bases and J lost 6 bases. CDR3 length: 15 residues. CDR3 in amino acids: CASSLSGQGHEKLFF. CDR3 DNA: TGTGCCAGCAGCTTATCTGGACAGGGGCATGAAAAACTGTTTTTT.

The chain joins TRBV7-8 to TRBJ1-3, with TRBD1 as a possible D gene (6 bases). V dropped 5 bases and J dropped 11 bases, with 13 bases sitting between them. The CDR3 is 12 residues long. Germline CDR1 is SGHVS and CDR2 is FQNEAQ. This CDR3 reads CASSEIQGSIYF. In DNA, the CDR3 is TGTGCCAGCAGCGAGATACAGGGCTCCATATATTTT.

The J gene is TRBJ2-1, the V gene TRBV10-3; D may be TRBD2 (5 bases). Trimming cost V 0 bases and J 2 bases, with 20 bases left between them. The CDR3 runs to 19 residues. Germline V gene data show CDR1 as ENHRY and CDR2 as SYGVKD. Here the CDR3 reads CAISESSPSRSNPYNEQFF. In DNA, the CDR3 is TGTGCCATCAGTGAGTCGTCTCCTAGCCGGAGTAATCCCTACAATGAGCAGTTCTTC.

The chain recombines TRBV5-1 with TRBJ1-1, with a possible D match to TRBD1 (6 bases). The V gene's germline CDR1 is SGHRS and CDR2 YFSETQ. This CDR3 has 13 residues. The V and J ends lost 3 bases and 1 base respectively, with 7 bases between them. The CDR3 region has the DNA TGCGCCAGCAGCTCCAGGGGGAACACTGAAGCTTTCTTT. Its translation: CASSSRGNTEAFF.

The V call is TRBV30, the J call TRBJ2-1; 9 bases agree with TRBD1. The V gene's germline CDR1 is GTSNPN and CDR2 SVGIG (reference sequence). The CDR3 has 18 residues. Trimming cost V 2 bases and J 2 bases; bases outside gene matches: 13. The CDR3 loop reads CAWSQGTGTISTYNEQFF. The CDR3 DNA reads TGTGCCTGGAGTCAAGGGACAGGGACGATATCCACCTACAATGAGCAGTTCTTC.

The V and J genes are TRBV30 and TRBJ2-7, with D possibly being TRBD1 (6 bases). Trimming took off 3 bases at V and 4 bases at J, with 13 bases between the two ends. CDR1 and CDR2 (germline): GTSNPN, SVGIG (reference sequence). The CDR3 is 13 amino acids. In DNA form, the CDR3 reads TGTGCCTGGAGGAAAACAGGGTATTACGAGCAGTACTTC. Amino acids: CAWRKTGYYEQYF.